At least ten counts were recorded for the clone carrying this T cell receptor (beta chain). The data are from a study of spatial heterogeneity in lung cancer. Germline CDR1 LGHDT, CDR2 YNNKEL (reference sequence). The CDR3 totals 15 residues. The germline V and J ends were trimmed by 4 bases and 3 bases, with 15 bases remaining between them. TCR cDNA molecules each had a unique molecular identifier. TCRdb reprocessed the 5' RACE reads via MiXCR and lists one record per CDR3 protein. Counted here are 10,000 to 15,000 distinct CDR3 sequences, 12% to 15% occurring once; the ten biggest clones make up 37%. Regarding time point: sample taken at primary tumor resection. Extraction of whole RNA from tumor, nontumor lung or frozen PBMC preceded unsorted sequencing. A total of around 72 untreated early-stage non-small cell lung cancer patients served as donors.

The chain joins TRBV3-1 to TRBJ1-1; no clear D. The sample in question was PBMCs, obtained at surgery. The TCR sequence derives from a male donor with early-stage non-small cell lung cancer. The CDR3, as DNA: TGTGCCAGCAGCCCCAGGTGGTCCAGCGACACTGAAGCTTTCTTT. The encoded protein is CASSPRWSSDTEAFF.